This T cell receptor beta chain derives from a study of blood T cell repertoires in COVID-19. This clone was picked up a small number of times. Original processing notes: Nucleated cell counts were estimated from reference gene primer amplification. Sequencing used immunoSEQ multiplex PCR; TCRdb keeps in-frame clones, though not all of them. The D gene and trimming were derived from the DNA, and the V and J assignments and clone size from that table. The top ten hold 27% of the sample, which has about 25,000 clones, roughly nine tenths seen once. The CDR3 consists of 13 residues. Trimming shortened V by 1 base and J by 8 bases, and 11 bases separated the two germline ends. Per germline, CDR1 SGHTA and CDR2 FQGNSA.

This sequence joins TRBV7-2 and TRBJ1-2; tentatively, D is TRBD1 (5 bases). Sequenced material: peripheral blood. The clonotype comes from a man aged 70-80 years with COVID-19, enrolled during active disease. This chain's CDR3 is CASSLDGGRGYTF. For the CDR3, the DNA is TGTGCCAGCAGCTTAGACGGGGGACGAGGCTACACCTTC. Full variable domain (missing parts from reference TRBV7-2 and TRBJ1-2): GAGVSQSPSNKVTEKGKDVELRCDPISGHTALYWYRQSLGQGLEFLIYFQGNSAPDKSGLPSDRFSAERTGGSVSTLTIQRTQQEDSAVYLCASSLDGGRGYTFGSGTRLTVV.